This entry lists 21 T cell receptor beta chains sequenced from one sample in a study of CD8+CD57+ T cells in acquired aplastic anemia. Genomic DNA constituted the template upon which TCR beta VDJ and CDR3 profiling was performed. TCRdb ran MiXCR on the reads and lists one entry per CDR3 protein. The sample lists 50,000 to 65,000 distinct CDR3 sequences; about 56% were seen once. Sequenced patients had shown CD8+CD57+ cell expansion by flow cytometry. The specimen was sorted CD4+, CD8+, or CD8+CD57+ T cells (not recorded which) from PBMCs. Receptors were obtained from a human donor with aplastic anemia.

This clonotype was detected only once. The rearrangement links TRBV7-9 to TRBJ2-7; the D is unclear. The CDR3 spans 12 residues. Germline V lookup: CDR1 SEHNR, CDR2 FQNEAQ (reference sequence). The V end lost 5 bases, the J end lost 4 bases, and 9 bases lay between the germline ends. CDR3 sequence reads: CASSRTEYEQYF. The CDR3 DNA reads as TGTGCCAGCAGCCGAACAGAGTACGAGCAGTACTTC.

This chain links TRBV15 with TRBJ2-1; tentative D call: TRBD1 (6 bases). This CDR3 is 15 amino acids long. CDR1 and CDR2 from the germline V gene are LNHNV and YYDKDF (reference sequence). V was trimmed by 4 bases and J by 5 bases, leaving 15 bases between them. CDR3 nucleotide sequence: TGTGCCACCAGCACGTTCGGGACATGGAACAATGAGCAGTTCTTC. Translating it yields CATSTFGTWNNEQFF.

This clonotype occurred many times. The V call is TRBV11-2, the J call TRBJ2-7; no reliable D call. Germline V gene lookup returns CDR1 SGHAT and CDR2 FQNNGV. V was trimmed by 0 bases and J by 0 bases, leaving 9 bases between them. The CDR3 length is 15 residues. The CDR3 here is CASSLEGDTSYEQYF. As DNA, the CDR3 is TGTGCCAGCAGCTTAGAAGGAGACACCTCCTACGAGCAGTACTTC.

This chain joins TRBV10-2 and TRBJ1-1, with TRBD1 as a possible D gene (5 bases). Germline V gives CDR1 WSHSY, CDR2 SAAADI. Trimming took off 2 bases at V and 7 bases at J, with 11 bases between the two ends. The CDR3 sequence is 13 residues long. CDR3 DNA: TGCGCCAGCAGTGAGACCCAGGGCAATGAAGCTTTCTTT. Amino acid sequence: CASSETQGNEAFF.

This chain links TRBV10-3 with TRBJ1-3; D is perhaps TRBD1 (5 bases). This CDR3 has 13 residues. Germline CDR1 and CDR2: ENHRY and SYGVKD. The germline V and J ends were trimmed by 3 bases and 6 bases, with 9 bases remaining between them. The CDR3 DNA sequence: TGTGCCATCAGTGAAGGGACGGCAAACACCATATATTTT. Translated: CAISEGTANTIYF.

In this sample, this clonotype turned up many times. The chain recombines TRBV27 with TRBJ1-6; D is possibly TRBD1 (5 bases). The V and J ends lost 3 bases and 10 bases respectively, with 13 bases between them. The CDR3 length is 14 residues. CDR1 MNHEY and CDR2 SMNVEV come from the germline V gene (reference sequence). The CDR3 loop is CASSFREFRSPLHF. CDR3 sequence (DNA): TGTGCCAGCAGTTTCAGGGAATTTAGGTCACCCCTCCACTTT.

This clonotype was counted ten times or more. CDR3: CASRGGGSTDTQYF. The CDR3 DNA reads TGTGCCAGCAGAGGGGGGGGCAGCACAGATACGCAGTATTTT. The chain combines TRBV28 with TRBJ2-3; D may be TRBD2 (7 bases). Germline V gives CDR1 MDHEN, CDR2 SYDVKM. The CDR3 contains 14 residues. V gave up 6 bases and J gave up 0 bases, with 10 bases separating them.

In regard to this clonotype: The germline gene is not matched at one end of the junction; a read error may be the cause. The CDR3 DNA is TGTGCCATCAGTGGGAACCGGCGGGAGATCGAAAGCTTC. Translated, it gives CAISGNRREIESF. The V and J genes are TRBV10-3 and TRBJ2-7, with 7 bases lining up with TRBD2. This CDR3 spans 13 amino acids. Germline V gives CDR1 ENHRY, CDR2 SYGVKD.

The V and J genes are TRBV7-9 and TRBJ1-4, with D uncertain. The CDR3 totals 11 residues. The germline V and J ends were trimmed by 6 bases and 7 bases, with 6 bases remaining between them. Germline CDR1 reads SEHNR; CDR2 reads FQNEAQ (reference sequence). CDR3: CASSIREKLFF. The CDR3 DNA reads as TGTGCCAGCAGTATACGTGAAAAACTGTTTTTT.

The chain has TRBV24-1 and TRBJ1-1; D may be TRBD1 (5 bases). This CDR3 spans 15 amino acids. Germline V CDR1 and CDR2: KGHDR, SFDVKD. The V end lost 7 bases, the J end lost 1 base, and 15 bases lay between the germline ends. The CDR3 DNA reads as TGTGCCACCAGAGGTCAACAGGAGCAGAACACTGAAGCTTTCTTT. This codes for CATRGQQEQNTEAFF.

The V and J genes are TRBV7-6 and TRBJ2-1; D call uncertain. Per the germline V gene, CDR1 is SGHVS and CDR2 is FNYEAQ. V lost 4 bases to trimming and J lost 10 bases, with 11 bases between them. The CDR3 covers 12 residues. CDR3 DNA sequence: TGTGCCAGCAGCTCGAGAGACATCGAGCAGTTCTTC. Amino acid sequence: CASSSRDIEQFF.

The CDR3 DNA sequence: TGTGCCACCGCCCTTCAGGGTTTCGAGTTCGTC. Residues: CATALQGFEFV. J is TRBJ2-7 and V is TRBV24-1, with D perhaps TRBD1 (5 bases). The CDR3 is made up of 11 amino acids. CDR1 KGHDR and CDR2 SFDVKD come from the germline V gene.

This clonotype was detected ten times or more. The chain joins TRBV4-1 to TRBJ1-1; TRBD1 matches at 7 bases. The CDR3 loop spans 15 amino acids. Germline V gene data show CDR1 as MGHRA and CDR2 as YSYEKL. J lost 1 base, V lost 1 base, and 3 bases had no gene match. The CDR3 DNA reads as TGCGCCAGCAGCCAAGGAGGGGGCCCGAACACTGAAGCTTTCTTT. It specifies CASSQGGGPNTEAFF.

CDR3: CASSPLRRALSGANVLTF. DNA for the CDR3: TGTGCCAGTAGCCCTCTCCGCAGGGCCTTATCTGGGGCCAACGTCCTGACTTTC. The rearrangement uses TRBV19 and TRBJ2-6; weak D call: TRBD1 (5 bases). Germline CDR1 and CDR2: LNHDA and SQIVND (reference sequence). The length of the CDR3 is 18 residues. Between the trimmed V and J ends, which lost 6 bases and 1 base, there was a span of 19 bases.

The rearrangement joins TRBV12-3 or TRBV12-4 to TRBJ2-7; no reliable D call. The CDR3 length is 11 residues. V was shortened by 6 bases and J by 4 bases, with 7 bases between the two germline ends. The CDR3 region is CASSPSYEQYF. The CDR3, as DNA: TGTGCCAGCAGCCCCTCTTACGAGCAGTACTTC.

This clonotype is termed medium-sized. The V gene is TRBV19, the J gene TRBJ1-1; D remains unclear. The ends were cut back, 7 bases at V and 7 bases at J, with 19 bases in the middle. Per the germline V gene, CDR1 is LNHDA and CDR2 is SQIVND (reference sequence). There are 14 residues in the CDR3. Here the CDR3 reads CASTPGIVGNEAFF. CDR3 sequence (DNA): TGTGCCAGTACCCCAGGCATCGTAGGGAATGAAGCTTTCTTT.

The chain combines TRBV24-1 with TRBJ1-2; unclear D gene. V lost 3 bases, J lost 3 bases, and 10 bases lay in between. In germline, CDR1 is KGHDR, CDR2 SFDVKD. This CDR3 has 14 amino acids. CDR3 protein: CATSDPGMDYGYTF. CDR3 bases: TGTGCCACCAGTGATCCCGGGATGGACTATGGCTACACCTTC.

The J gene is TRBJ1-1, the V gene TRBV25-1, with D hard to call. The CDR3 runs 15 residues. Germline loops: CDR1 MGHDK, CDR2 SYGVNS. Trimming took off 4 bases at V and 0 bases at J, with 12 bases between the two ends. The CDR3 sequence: CASSAWGGLNTEAFF. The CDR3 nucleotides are TGTGCCAGCAGTGCCTGGGGAGGGCTGAACACTGAAGCTTTCTTT. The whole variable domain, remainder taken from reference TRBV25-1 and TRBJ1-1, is EADIYQTPRYLVIGTGKKITLECSQTMGHDKMYWYQQDPGMELHLIHYSYGVNSTEKGDLSSESTVSRIRTEHFPLTLESARPSHTSQYLCASSAWGGLNTEAFFGQGTRLTVV.

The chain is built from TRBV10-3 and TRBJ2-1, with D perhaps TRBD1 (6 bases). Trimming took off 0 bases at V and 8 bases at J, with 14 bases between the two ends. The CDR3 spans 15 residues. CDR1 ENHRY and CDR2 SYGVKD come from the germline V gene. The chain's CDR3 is CAISESDSGLDEQFF. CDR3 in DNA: TGTGCCATCAGTGAGTCGGACAGTGGTTTGGATGAGCAGTTCTTC.

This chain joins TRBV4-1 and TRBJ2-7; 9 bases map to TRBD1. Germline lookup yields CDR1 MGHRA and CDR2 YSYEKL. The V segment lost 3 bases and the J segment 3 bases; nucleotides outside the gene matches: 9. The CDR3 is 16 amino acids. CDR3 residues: CASSQGLGQGDYEQYF. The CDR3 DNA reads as TGCGCCAGCAGCCAGGGGTTGGGACAGGGCGACTACGAGCAGTACTTC.

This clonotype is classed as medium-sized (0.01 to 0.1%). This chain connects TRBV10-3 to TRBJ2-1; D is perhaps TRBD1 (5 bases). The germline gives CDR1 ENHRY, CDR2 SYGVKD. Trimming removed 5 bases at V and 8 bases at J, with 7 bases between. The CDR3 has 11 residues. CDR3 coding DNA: TGTGCCATCAGTCTAGGGGATGAGCAGTTCTTC. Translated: CAISLGDEQFF.